The 3 T cell receptor beta chains presented below share a single source sample, sequenced in a study of cytomegalovirus exposure and HLA in healthy donors. The data were produced by immunoSEQ multiplex PCR, yet TCRdb's version contains in-frame clones alone and is incomplete. The sample lists around 140,000 clones, roughly 87% seen once, with 4.5% to 5.5% in the top ten. Sequenced sample: PBMCs. Receptors were obtained from a man aged 18 to 30 in good health and CMV-seropositive.

The chain joins TRBV29-1 to TRBJ1-1; TRBD1 aligns across 8 bases. The germline V gene has CDR1 SQVTM and CDR2 ANQGSEA. CDR3 length: 12 residues. Unmatched junction bases numbered 7, after V lost 3 bases and J lost 10 bases. The CDR3 spells CSVEGTGLGAFF. As DNA, the CDR3 is TGCAGCGTTGAGGGGACAGGACTAGGAGCTTTCTTT.

In its sample, this clone was seen once. V usage is TRBV6-5 and J usage is TRBJ2-7, with TRBD1 matching over 9 bases. In germline, CDR1 is MNHEY, CDR2 SVGAGI. The CDR3 length is 14 residues. V was pared by 5 bases and J by 5 bases, with 7 bases of the junction left unmatched. CDR3 residues: CASSADRGSDEQYF. In nucleotides, the CDR3 is TGTGCCAGCAGTGCCGACAGGGGGAGCGACGAGCAGTACTTC.

J is TRBJ1-2 and V is TRBV6-5; D is unresolved. The germline gives CDR1 MNHEY, CDR2 SVGAGI. The CDR3 loop spans 12 amino acids. The V end was cut by 7 bases, the J end by 8 bases, with 14 bases between. DNA of the CDR3: TGTGCCAGCACTTCAGGATCGGGGGGCTACACCTTC. Translating it yields CASTSGSGGYTF.